This TCR beta chain was obtained from a study of shared clonotypes between healthy human individuals. The CDR3 runs to 13 residues. The germline V gene encodes CDR1 MNHNS and CDR2 SASEGT. V lost 7 bases to trimming and J lost 4 bases; unmatched junction nucleotides: 4. An assay was performed, and its level was deep. Method: immunoSEQ multiplex PCR; TCRdb's copy keeps in-frame clones and lacks some. This sample has roughly 500,000 clones, with 90% to 96% found just once. The material sequenced was naive CD4+ T cells sorted from blood. The subset is: CD45RA+ positively selected. The V gene is TRBV6-1, the J gene TRBJ1-1; 9 bases align to TRBD1. The TCR sequence derives from a woman under 40 in good health. The CDR3 DNA follows: TGTGCCAGCAAAAAACAGGGGGCCACTGAAGCTTTCTTT. Translated: CASKKQGATEAFF.